The clone carrying this TCR beta chain showed up many times. Antigen specificity is unknown. The V segment lost 5 bases and the J segment 6 bases; nucleotides outside the gene matches: 6. CDR1 SGHTA and CDR2 FQGNSA come from the germline V gene. This CDR3 is built from 14 residues. The entry originates in a study of naive and memory T cell subsets. TCR cDNA received a 3' ligated oligonucleotide that carried a UMI. Adult healthy volunteers gave 2.5 ml peripheral blood for whole-blood RNA. Reverse transcription used DNase-treated unsorted total RNA, aiming for about 1 to 1000 ng. The SP2 primer and nested alpha and beta constant region primers amplified ligated cDNA in four rounds. Reverse transcription of blood and skin TCR RNA was primed at alpha and beta constant regions. TCRdb processed the 5' RACE reads anew with MiXCR; each CDR3 protein has one entry. In the table there are about 48,000 distinct CDR3 sequences, about 4.4% of which are singletons.

Study-level findings and limits: Potentially, T cell activation and differentiation skew this RNA-based measurement.

This chain joins TRBV7-2 and TRBJ1-5; 8 bases line up with TRBD1. The TCR originated in a female donor in good health. The CDR3 loop reads CASSPTGVRQPQHF. The DNA for the CDR3 is TGTGCCAGCAGCCCGACAGGGGTTCGTCAGCCCCAGCATTTT.